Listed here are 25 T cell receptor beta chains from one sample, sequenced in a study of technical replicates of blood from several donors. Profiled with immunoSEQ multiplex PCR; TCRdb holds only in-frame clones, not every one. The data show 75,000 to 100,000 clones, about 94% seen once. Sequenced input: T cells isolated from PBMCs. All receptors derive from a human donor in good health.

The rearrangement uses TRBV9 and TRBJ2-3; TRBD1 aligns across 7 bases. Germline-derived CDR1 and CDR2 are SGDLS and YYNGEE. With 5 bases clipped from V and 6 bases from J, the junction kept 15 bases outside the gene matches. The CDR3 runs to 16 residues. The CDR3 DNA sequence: TGTGCCAGCAGTACCGAGGGGGCGGGTGGGCTGGATACGCAGTATTTT. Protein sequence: CASSTEGAGGLDTQYF.

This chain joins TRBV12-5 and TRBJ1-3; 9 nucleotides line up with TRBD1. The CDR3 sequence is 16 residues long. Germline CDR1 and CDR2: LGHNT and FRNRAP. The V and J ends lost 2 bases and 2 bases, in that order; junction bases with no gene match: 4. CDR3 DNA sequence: TGTGCTAGTGGTTTGACCCGGACAGGGGCTGGAAACACCATATATTTT. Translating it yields CASGLTRTGAGNTIYF.

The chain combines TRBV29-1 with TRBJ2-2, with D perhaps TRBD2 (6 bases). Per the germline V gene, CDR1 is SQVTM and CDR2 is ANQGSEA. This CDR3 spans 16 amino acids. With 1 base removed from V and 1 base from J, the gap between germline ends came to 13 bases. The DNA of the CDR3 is TGCAGCGTTGAAGGTTTAACGGGGGAGAACACCGGGGAGCTGTTTTTT. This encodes CSVEGLTGENTGELFF.

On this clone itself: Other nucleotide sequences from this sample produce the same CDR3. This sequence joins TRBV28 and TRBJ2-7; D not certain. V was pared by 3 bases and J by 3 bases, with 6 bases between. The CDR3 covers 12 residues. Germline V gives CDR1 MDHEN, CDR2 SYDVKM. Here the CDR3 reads CASSLTGYEQYF. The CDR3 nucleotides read TGTGCCAGCAGTTTGACTGGCTACGAGCAGTACTTC.

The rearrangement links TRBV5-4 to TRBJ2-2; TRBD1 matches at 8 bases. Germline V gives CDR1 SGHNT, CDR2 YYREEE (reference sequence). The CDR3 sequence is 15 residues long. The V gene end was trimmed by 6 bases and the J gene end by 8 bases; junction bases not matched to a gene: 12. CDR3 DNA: TGTGCCAGCAAGATTGACAGGGGAGATTGGGGGGAGCTGTTTTTT. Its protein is CASKIDRGDWGELFF.

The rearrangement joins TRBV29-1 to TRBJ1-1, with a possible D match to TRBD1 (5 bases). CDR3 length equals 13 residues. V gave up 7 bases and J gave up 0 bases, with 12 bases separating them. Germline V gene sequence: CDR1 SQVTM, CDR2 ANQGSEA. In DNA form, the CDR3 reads TGCAGCGCTCCCGGGACTGTGAACACTGAAGCTTTCTTT. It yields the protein CSAPGTVNTEAFF.

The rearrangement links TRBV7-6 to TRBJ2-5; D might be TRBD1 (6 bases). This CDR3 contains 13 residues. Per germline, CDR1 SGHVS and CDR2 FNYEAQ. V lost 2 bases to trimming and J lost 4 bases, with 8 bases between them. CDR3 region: CASSLIGGETQYF. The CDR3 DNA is TGTGCCAGCAGCTTAATAGGGGGAGAGACCCAGTACTTC. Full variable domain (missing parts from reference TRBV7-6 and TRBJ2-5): GAGVSQSPRYKVTKRGQDVALRCDPISGHVSLYWYRQALGQGPEFLTYFNYEAQQDKSGLPNDRFSAERPEGSISTLTIQRTEQRDSAMYRCASSLIGGETQYFGPGTRLLVL.

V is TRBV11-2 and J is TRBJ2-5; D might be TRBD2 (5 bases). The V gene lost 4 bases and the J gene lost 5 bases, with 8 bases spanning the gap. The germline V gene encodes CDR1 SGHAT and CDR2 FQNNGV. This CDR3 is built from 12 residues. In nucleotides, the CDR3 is TGTGCCAGCAGCTCTAGCTCGGAGACCCAGTACTTC. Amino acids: CASSSSSETQYF.

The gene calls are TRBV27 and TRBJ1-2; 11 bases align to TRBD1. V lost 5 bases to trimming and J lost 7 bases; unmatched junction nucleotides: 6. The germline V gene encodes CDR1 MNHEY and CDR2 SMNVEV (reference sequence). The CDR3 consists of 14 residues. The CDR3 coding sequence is TGTGCCAGCAGTGCGGGACAGGGGGTTGGTGGCTACACCTTC. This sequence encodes CASSAGQGVGGYTF.

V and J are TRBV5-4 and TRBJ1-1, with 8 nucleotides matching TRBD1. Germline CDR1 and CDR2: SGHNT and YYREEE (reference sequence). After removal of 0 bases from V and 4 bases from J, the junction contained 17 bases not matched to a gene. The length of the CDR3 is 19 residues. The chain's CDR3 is CASSLAPRRGRGRVTEAFF. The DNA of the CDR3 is TGTGCCAGCAGCTTGGCCCCCAGAAGGGGCAGGGGGCGAGTCACTGAAGCTTTCTTT.

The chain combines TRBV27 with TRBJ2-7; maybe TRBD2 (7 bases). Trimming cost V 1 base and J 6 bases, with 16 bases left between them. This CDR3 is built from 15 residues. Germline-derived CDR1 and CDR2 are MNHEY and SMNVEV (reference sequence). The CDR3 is CASSLFGGRGFEQYF. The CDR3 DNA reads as TGTGCCAGCAGTTTATTTGGGGGGCGGGGGTTCGAGCAGTACTTC.

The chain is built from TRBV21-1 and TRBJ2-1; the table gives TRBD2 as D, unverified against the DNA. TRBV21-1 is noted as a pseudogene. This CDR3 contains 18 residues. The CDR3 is CASSKCEDSGGAHNEQFF. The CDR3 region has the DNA TGTGCCAGCAGCAAATGTGAGGACTCCGGAGGGGCTCACAATGAGCAGTTCTTC.

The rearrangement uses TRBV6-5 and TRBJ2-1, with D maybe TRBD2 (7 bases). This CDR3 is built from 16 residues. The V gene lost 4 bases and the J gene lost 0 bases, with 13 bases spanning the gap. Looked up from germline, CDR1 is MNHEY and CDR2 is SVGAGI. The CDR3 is CASSFGGPSSYNEQFF. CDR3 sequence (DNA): TGTGCCAGCAGTTTCGGGGGGCCTTCCTCCTACAATGAGCAGTTCTTC.

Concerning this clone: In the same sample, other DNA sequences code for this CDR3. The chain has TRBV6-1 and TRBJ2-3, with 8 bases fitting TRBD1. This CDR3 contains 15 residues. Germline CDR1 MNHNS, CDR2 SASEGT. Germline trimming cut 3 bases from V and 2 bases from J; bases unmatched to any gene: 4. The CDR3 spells CASSEGTGLTDTQYF. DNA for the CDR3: TGTGCCAGCAGTGAGGGGACAGGTCTCACAGATACGCAGTATTTT.

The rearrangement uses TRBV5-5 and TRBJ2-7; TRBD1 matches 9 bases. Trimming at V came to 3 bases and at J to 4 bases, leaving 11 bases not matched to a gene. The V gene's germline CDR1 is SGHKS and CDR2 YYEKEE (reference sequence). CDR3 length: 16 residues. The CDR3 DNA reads TGTGCCAGCAGCTCTAACCTGGACAGGGGATCTTACGAGCAGTACTTC. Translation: CASSSNLDRGSYEQYF.

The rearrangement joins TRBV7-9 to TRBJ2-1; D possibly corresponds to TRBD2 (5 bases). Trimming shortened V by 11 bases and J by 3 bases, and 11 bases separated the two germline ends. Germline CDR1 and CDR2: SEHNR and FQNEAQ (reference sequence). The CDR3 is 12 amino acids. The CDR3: CAGSVLYNEQFF. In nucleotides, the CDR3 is TGTGCCGGGAGTGTTCTCTACAATGAGCAGTTCTTC.

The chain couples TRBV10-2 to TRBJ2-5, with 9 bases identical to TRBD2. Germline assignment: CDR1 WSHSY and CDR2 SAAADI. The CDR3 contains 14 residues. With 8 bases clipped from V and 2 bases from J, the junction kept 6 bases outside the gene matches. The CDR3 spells CASASSGGQETQYF. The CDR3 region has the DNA TGCGCCAGCGCCTCCAGCGGGGGGCAAGAGACCCAGTACTTC.

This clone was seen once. In DNA, the CDR3 is TGCGCCAGCAGCCAAGAAGGGACTGTCCCAAGAGAGACCCAGTACTTC. Protein product: CASSQEGTVPRETQYF. The chain employs TRBV4-1 and TRBJ2-5; the D gene is possibly TRBD2 (6 bases). The length of the CDR3 is 16 residues. Deletions cut 0 bases from V and 4 bases from J, with 15 bases between. Germline V gene data show CDR1 as MGHRA and CDR2 as YSYEKL.

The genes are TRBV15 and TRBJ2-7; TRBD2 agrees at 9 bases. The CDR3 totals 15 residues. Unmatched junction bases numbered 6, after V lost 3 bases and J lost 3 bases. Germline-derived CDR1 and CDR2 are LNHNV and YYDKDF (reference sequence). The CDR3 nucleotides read TGTGCCACCAGCAGCACCCGCGGGAGGGTCTACGAGCAGTACTTC. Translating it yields CATSSTRGRVYEQYF.

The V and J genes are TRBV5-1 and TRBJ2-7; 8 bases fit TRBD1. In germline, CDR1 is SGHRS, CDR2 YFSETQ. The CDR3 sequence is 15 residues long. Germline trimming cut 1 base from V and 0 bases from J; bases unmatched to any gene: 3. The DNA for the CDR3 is TGCGCCAGCAGCTTGAGAACAGGGGGCTCCTACGAGCAGTACTTC. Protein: CASSLRTGGSYEQYF.

CDR3 in amino acids: CATSRPGGASGANVLTF. The CDR3 nucleotides read TGTGCCACCAGCAGACCAGGGGGAGCCTCTGGGGCCAACGTCCTGACTTTC. The rearrangement joins TRBV15 to TRBJ2-6; TRBD1 matches at 7 bases. The J segment lost 0 bases and the V segment lost 2 bases, leaving 4 bases of the junction unmatched. The CDR3 sequence is 17 residues long. Germline V gene lookup returns CDR1 LNHNV and CDR2 YYDKDF (reference sequence).

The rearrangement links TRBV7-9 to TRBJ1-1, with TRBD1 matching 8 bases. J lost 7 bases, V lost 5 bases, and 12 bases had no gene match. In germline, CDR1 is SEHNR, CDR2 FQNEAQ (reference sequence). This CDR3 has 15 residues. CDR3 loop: CASSPTSSGTGEAFF. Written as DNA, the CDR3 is TGTGCCAGCAGCCCGACCTCCTCCGGGACAGGTGAAGCTTTCTTT.

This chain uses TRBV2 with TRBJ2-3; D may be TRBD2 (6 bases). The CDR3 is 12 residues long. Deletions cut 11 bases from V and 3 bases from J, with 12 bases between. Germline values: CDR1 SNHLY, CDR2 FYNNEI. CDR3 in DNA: TGTGCCTGCCGGGAGAGAACAGATACGCAGTATTTT. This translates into CACRERTDTQYF.

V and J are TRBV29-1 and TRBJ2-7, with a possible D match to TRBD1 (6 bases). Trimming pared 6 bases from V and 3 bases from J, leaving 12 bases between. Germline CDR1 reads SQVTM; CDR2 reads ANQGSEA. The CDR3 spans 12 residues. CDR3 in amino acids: CSVWTADYEQYF. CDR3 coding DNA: TGCAGCGTATGGACAGCCGACTACGAGCAGTACTTC.

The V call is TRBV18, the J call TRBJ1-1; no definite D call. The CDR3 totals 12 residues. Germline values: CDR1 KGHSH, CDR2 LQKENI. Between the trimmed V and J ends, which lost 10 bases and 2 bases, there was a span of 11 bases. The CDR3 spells CATGEVNTEAFF. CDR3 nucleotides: TGTGCCACCGGAGAGGTAAACACTGAAGCTTTCTTT.